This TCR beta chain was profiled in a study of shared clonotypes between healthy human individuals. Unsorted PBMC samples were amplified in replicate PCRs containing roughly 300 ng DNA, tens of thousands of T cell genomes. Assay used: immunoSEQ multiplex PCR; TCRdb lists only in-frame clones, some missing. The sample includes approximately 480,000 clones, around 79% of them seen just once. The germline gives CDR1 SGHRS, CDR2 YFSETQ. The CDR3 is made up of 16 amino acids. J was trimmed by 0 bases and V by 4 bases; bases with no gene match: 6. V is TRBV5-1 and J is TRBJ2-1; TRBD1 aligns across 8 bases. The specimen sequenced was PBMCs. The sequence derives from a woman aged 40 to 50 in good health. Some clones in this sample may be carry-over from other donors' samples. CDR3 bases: TGCGCCAGCAGCAACCGGGACAGGAGCTCCTACAATGAGCAGTTCTTC. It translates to CASSNRDRSSYNEQFF. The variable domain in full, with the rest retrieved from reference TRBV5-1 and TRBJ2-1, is KAGVTQTPRYLIKTRGQQVTLSCSPISGHRSVSWYQQTPGQGLQFLFEYFSETQRNKGNFPGRFSGRQFSNSRSEMNVSTLELGDSALYLCASSNRDRSSYNEQFFGPGTRLTVL.